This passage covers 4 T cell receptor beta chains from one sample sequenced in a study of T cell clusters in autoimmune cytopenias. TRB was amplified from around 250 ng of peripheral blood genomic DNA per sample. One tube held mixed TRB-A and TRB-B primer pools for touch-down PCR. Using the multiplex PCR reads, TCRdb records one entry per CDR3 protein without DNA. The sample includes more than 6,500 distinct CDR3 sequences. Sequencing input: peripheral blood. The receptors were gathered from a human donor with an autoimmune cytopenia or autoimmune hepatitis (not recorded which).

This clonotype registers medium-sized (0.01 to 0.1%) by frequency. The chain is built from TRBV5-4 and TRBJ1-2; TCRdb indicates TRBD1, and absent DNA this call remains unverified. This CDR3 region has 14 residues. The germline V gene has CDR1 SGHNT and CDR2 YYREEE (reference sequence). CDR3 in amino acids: CASSIGTDAYGYTF.

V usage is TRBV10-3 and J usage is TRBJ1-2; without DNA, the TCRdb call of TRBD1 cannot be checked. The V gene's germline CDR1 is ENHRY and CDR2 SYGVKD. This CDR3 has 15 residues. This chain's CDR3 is CAISEGGQGNYGYTF.

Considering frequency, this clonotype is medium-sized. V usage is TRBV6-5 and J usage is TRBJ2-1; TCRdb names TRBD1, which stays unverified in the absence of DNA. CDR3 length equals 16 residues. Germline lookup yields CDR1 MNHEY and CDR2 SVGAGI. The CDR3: CASSSTRDILGNEQFF.

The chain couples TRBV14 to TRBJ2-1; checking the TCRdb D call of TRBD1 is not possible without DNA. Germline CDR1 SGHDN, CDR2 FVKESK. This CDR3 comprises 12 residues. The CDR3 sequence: CASSKGGQGCFF.